One T cell receptor (beta chain) is described in this entry. This clone's antigen is unknown. Base qualities are missing; no much larger clone stands one base away. The record originates from a study of response to subunit inactivated influenza vaccine (dated by TCRdb to 2016 to 2019). At the level of the whole study: The study used deep quantitative T cell receptor repertoire profiling to track responses to a trivalent subunit inactivated influenza vaccine. The investigation overall reported the following: It was suggested by the authors that each seasonal influenza vaccination may recruit only a limited number of new T cells.

The library was produced with RT-PCR. The instrument given in TCRdb is Illumina HiSeq 2500. TCRdb passed the public sequencing reads through fastp at Q25 and MiXCR, retaining productive beta sequences. CDR3 protein duplicates are merged, each entry listing the most common genes and DNA. In all, the sample holds about 520,000 distinct CDR3 sequences, and about 25% of those were seen once. The top ten hold around 2% of the sample. Taken from cysteine to phenylalanine, the CDR3 has 15 residues. Only the CDR3 portion is preserved as DNA: 45 bases, with reading frame beginning at the first base. The germline V gene supplies CDR1 SGHTA and CDR2 FQGNSA. V drops 5 bases and J drops 5 bases, leaving 18 bases in between.

The rearranged segments are TRBV7-2 and TRBJ2-5, with the D gene not confidently named. Sequencing used CD4+ T cells sorted from PBMCs, obtained around 5 days after vaccination. The receptor comes from a man between 45 and 60 years old who received an inactivated influenza vaccine. Donor details come from another sample of the same person, matched by shared clones. The CDR3 corresponds to CASSGHRPPSETQYF. The bases are TGTGCCAGCAGCGGGCACCGCCCCCCTAGTGAGACCCAGTACTTC.